Listed below are T cell receptor beta chains from one sample, sequenced in a study of blood T cell repertoires in COVID-19. TCRdb keeps only in-frame clones here, not all; method: immunoSEQ multiplex PCR. The repertoire holds approximately 110,000 clones, with 65% to 90% as singletons. The sample comprised peripheral blood. Receptor source: a man older than 75 with acute or convalescent COVID-19. Each CDR3 is given with its conserved first and last residue. The order of the fields is clone size, J gene, V gene, D gene, CDR3 protein, CDR3 DNA. A D gene is named only where the DNA matches it firmly. Size values are once, few and many counts, or a class for expanded clones, and some rows have none.

once,TRBJ1-4,TRBV28,TRBD1,CASSLSGTGDEKLFF,TGTGCCAGCAGTTTATCTGGGACAGGGGATGAAAAACTGTTTTTT
-,TRBJ1-2,TRBV7-9,TRBD1,CASSRDRGRDGYTF,TGTGCCAGCAGCCGGGACAGGGGAAGGGATGGCTACACCTTC
-,TRBJ2-2,TRBV2,-,CASSGLTVNTGELFF,TGTGCCAGCAGCGGATTGACAGTCAACACCGGGGAGCTGTTTTTT
-,TRBJ1-6,TRBV3-1/TRBV3-2,TRBD1,CASSRGQFNSPLHF,TGTGCCAGCAGCCGGGGACAGTTTAATTCACCCCTCCACTTT
many,TRBJ2-7,TRBV2,-,CASTYQEGYEQYF,TGTGCCAGCACCTACCAGGAGGGTTACGAGCAGTACTTC
-,TRBJ2-7,TRBV9,TRBD1,CASSVGQGLYEQYF,TGTGCCAGCAGCGTAGGACAGGGTCTCTACGAGCAGTACTTC
-,TRBJ1-6,TRBV5-1,TRBD1,CASSGDRGNVDSPLHF,TGCGCCAGCAGCGGGGACAGGGGTAACGTGGACTCACCCCTCCACTTT
once,TRBJ1-2,TRBV18,-,CASSPGFRGGGYTF,TGTGCCAGCTCACCAGGTTTCAGGGGTGGAGGCTACACCTTC
-,TRBJ1-5,TRBV7-2,-,CASSSTGGNQPQHF,TGTGCCAGCAGCTCTACGGGGGGCAATCAGCCCCAGCATTTT
-,TRBJ2-3,TRBV18,TRBD1,CASSPPGTGHSDTQYF,TGTGCCAGCTCACCACCGGGGACAGGGCATTCAGATACGCAGTATTTT
-,TRBJ2-7,TRBV29-1,TRBD2,CSVELGLADSSYEQYF,TGCAGCGTGGAACTGGGACTAGCGGATAGCTCCTACGAGCAGTACTTC
few,TRBJ1-2,TRBV2,-,CASSPRPGDGYTF,TGTGCCAGCAGTCCTCGACCCGGAGATGGCTACACCTTC
-,TRBJ1-1,TRBV5-1,-,CASSLGQGATNTEAFF,TGCGCCAGCAGCTTGGGGCAGGGTGCCACGAACACTGAAGCTTTCTTT
-,TRBJ2-3,TRBV29-1,-,CSVGSRRGTDTQYF,TGCAGCGTTGGAAGCCGGCGGGGCACAGATACGCAGTATTTT
-,TRBJ1-3,TRBV4-3,TRBD1,CASSQESRGAGNTIYF,TGCGCCAGCAGCCAAGAATCCAGGGGGGCTGGAAACACCATATATTTT
once,TRBJ1-1,TRBV28,-,CASSNTGFAFF,TGTGCCAGCAGCAATACAGGGTTCGCTTTCTTT
-,TRBJ2-3,TRBV5-1,TRBD2,CASSFLRSAGGPPDTQYF,TGCGCCAGCAGCTTTCTCCGTTCAGCGGGAGGGCCGCCAGATACGCAGTATTTT
-,TRBJ1-4,TRBV3-1/TRBV3-2,TRBD1,CASRHRGTNEKLFF,TGTGCCAGCAGGCACAGGGGGACTAATGAAAAACTGTTTTTT
-,TRBJ1-2,TRBV2,-,CASNPTGNYGYTF,TGTGCCAGCAACCCAACAGGGAACTATGGCTACACCTTC
-,TRBJ2-2,TRBV9,TRBD2,CASSVLAGGPSGELFF,TGTGCCAGCAGCGTTCTAGCGGGAGGGCCGTCCGGGGAGCTGTTTTTT
-,TRBJ2-7,TRBV2,-,CASSISSYEQYF,TGTGCCAGCAGTATTAGTTCCTACGAGCAGTACTTC
-,TRBJ1-2,TRBV28,TRBD1,CASSTGQDYGYTF,TGTGCCAGCAGTACTGGACAGGACTATGGCTACACCTTC
-,TRBJ2-1,TRBV5-1,-,CASSPSTGSGYNEQFF,TGCGCCAGCAGCCCTTCAACAGGGTCGGGTTACAATGAGCAGTTCTTC
-,TRBJ2-2,TRBV7-8,TRBD2,CASSPPSGSFTGELFF,TGTGCCAGCAGCCCCCCTAGCGGGAGTTTCACCGGGGAGCTGTTTTTT
few,TRBJ2-6,TRBV7-9,TRBD1,CASSSQGTRANVLTF,TGTGCCAGCAGCTCACAGGGGACCCGGGCCAACGTCCTGACTTTC
-,TRBJ2-2,TRBV13,-,CASSLTEGASGTGELFF,TGTGCCAGCAGCTTGACTGAAGGGGCGAGTGGCACCGGGGAGCTGTTTTTT
-,TRBJ2-6,TRBV29-1,-,CSVEDRGVLLSGANVLTF,TGCAGCGTTGAAGATCGAGGAGTGTTGCTCTCTGGGGCCAACGTCCTGACTTTC
-,TRBJ1-1,TRBV5-1,-,CASSYLQGNTEAFF,TGCGCCAGCAGCTACCTACAGGGGAACACTGAAGCTTTCTTT
once,TRBJ2-3,TRBV11-3,-,CASSLSRADTQYF,TGTGCCAGCAGCCTCTCCCGGGCAGATACGCAGTATTTT
-,TRBJ1-1,TRBV5-1,TRBD1,CASSEETGMNTEAFF,TGCGCCAGCAGCGAGGAGACAGGGATGAACACTGAAGCTTTCTTT
-,TRBJ2-4,TRBV3-1/TRBV3-2,-,CASSQEEAEILAKNIQYF,TGTGCCAGCAGCCAAGAGGAGGCGGAGATCCTAGCCAAAAACATTCAGTACTTC
-,TRBJ2-2,TRBV19,-,CASSPPWATGELFF,TGTGCCAGTAGTCCCCCGTGGGCAACCGGGGAGCTGTTTTTT
few,TRBJ2-2,TRBV28,TRBD2,CASRTGLAGVTGELFF,TGTGCCAGCAGAACCGGACTAGCGGGAGTTACCGGGGAGCTGTTTTTT
few,TRBJ1-4,TRBV7-2,-,CASSRGKDEKLFF,TGTGCCAGCAGCCGGGGAAAGGACGAAAAACTGTTTTTT
-,TRBJ1-2,TRBV3-1/TRBV3-2,-,CASSLANYGYTF,TGTGCCAGCAGCCTAGCCAACTATGGCTACACCTTC
-,TRBJ1-5,TRBV2,-,CASSDPFNQPQHF,TGTGCCAGCAGTGATCCCTTCAATCAGCCCCAGCATTTT
few,TRBJ1-2,TRBV4-2,TRBD1,CASSLPTGQGTGYTF,TGTGCCAGCAGCCTCCCCACGGGACAGGGGACCGGCTACACCTTC
-,TRBJ2-7,TRBV5-1,-,CASSLTAGNYEQYF,TGCGCCAGCAGCTTGACGGCAGGGAACTACGAGCAGTACTTC
-,TRBJ2-5,TRBV18,-,CASSPNHGETQYF,TGTGCCAGCTCACCCAATCACGGAGAGACCCAGTACTTC
-,TRBJ2-3,TRBV5-1,TRBD2,CASSLWGLAGGPDTQYF,TGCGCCAGCAGCTTGTGGGGACTAGCGGGAGGTCCAGATACGCAGTATTTT
many,TRBJ2-7,TRBV28,-,CASSSTPGSRNEQYF,TGTGCCAGCAGTTCCACTCCCGGGAGCAGGAACGAGCAGTACTTC